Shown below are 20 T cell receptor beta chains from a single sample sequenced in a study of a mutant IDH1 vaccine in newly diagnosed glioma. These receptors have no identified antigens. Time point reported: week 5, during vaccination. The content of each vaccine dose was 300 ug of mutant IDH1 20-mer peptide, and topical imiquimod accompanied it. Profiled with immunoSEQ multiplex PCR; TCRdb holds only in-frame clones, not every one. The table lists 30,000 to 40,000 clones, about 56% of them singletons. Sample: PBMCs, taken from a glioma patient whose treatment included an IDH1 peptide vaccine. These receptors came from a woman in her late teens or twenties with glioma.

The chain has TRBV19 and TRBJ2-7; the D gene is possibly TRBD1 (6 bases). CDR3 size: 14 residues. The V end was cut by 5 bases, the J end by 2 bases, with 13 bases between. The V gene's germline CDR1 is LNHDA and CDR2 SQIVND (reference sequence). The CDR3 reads CASSFRDTTYEQYF. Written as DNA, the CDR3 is TGTGCCAGTAGTTTCCGGGACACCACCTACGAGCAGTACTTC. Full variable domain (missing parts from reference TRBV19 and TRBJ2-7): DGGITQSPKYLFRKEGQNVTLSCEQNLNHDAMYWYRQDPGQGLRLIYYSQIVNDFQKGDIAEGYSVSREKKESFPLTVTSAQKNPTAFYLCASSFRDTTYEQYFGPGTRLTVT.

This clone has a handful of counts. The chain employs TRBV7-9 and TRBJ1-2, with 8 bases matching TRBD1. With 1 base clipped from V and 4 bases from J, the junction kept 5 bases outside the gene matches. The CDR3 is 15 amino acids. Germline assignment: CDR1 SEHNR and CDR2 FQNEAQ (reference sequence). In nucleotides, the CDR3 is TGTGCCAGCAGCTTAGGGCAGGGGGCAGGCTATGGCTACACCTTC. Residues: CASSLGQGAGYGYTF.

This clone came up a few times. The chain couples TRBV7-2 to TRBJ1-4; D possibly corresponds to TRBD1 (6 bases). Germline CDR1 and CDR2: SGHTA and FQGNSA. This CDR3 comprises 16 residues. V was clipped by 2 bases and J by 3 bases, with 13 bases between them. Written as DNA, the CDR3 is TGTGCCAGCAGCTTATTCTCCAGGGGCTCTAATGAAAAACTGTTTTTT. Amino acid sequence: CASSLFSRGSNEKLFF.

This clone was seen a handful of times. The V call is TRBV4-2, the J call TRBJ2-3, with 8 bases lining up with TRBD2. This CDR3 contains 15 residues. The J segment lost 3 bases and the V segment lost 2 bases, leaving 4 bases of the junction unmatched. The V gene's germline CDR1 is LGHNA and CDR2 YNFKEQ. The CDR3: CASSQILAGTDTQYF. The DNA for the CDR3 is TGTGCCAGCAGCCAAATATTAGCGGGAACAGATACGCAGTATTTT.

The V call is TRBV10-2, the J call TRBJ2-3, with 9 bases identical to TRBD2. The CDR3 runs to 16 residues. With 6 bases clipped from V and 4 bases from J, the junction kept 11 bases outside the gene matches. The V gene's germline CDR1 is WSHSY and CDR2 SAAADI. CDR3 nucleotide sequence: TGCGCCAGCAGAGGAAATAGCGGGAGCGTCCCAGATACGCAGTATTTT. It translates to CASRGNSGSVPDTQYF.

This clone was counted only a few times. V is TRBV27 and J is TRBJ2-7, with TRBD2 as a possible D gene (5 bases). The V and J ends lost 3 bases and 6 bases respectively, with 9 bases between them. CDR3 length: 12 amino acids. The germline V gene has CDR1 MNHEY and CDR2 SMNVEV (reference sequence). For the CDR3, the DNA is TGTGCCAGCAGTTTTCTGGGGAGCGAGCAGTACTTC. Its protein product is CASSFLGSEQYF.

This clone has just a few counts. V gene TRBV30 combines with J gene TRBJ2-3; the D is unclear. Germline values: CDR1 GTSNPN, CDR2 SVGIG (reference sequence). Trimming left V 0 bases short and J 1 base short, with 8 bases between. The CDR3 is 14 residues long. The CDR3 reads CAWSVGPGTDTQYF. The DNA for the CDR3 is TGTGCCTGGAGTGTAGGTCCCGGCACAGATACGCAGTATTTT.

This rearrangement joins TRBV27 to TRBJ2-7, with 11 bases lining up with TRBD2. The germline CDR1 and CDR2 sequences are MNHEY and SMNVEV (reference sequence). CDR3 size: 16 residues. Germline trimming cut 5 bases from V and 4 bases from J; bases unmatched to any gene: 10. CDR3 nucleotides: TGTGCCAGCAGTCTTCGCCGGGTAGCGGGAGGGTACGAGCAGTACTTC. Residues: CASSLRRVAGGYEQYF.

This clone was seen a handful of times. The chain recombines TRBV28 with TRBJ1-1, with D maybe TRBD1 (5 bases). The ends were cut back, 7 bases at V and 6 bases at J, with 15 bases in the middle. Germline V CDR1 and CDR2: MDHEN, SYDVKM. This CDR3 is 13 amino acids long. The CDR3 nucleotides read TGTGCCAGCAACTTTCGGGGCAGGGCTGAAGCTTTCTTT. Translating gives CASNFRGRAEAFF.

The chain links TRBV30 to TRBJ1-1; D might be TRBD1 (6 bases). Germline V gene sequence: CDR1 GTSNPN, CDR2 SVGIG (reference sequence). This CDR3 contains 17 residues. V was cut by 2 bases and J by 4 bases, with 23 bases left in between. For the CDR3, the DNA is TGTGCCTGGAGTCAAGGCGGGGGCGCATGGTCGGGCACTGAAGCTTTCTTT. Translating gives CAWSQGGGAWSGTEAFF.

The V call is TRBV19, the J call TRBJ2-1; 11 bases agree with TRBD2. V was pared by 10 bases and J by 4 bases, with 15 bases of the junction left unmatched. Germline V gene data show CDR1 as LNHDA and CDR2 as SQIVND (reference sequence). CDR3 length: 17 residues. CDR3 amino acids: CATKRGSGRATYNEQFF. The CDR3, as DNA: TGTGCCACAAAGAGGGGTAGCGGGAGGGCCACATACAATGAGCAGTTCTTC. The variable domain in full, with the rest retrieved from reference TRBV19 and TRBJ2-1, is DGGITQSPKYLFRKEGQNVTLSCEQNLNHDAMYWYRQDPGQGLRLIYYSQIVNDFQKGDIAEGYSVSREKKESFPLTVTSAQKNPTAFYLCATKRGSGRATYNEQFFGPGTRLTVL.

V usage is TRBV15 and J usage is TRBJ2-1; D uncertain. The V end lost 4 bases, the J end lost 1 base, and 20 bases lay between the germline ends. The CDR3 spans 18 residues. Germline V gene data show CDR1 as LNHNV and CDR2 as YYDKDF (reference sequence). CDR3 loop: CATSTPPTQWVSYNEQFF. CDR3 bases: TGTGCCACCAGCACCCCTCCGACCCAGTGGGTGTCCTACAATGAGCAGTTCTTC.

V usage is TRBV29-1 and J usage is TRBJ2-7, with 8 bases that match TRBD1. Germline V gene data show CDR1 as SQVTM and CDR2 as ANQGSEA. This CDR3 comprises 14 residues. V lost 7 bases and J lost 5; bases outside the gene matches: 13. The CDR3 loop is CSATRDRGVDEQYF. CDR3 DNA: TGCAGCGCCACCCGCGACAGGGGAGTCGACGAGCAGTACTTC.

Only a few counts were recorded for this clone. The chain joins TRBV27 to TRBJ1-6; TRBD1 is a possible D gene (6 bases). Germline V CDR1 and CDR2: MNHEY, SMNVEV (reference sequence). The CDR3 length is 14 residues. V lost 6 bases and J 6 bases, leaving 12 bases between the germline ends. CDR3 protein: CASRIGQFNSPLHF. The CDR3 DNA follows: TGTGCCAGCAGGATCGGACAGTTTAATTCACCCCTCCACTTT.

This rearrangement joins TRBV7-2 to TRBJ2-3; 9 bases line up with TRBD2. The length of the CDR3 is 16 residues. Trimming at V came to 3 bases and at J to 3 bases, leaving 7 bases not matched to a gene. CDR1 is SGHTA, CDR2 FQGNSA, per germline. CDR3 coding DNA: TGTGCCAGCAGCTTCGCGGGAGGGCCGATGACAGATACGCAGTATTTT. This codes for CASSFAGGPMTDTQYF.

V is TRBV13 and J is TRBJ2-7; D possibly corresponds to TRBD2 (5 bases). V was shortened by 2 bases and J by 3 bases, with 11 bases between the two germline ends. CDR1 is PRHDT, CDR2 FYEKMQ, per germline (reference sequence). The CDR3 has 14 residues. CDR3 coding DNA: TGTGCCAGCAGCTTATCTACAGACTACTACGAGCAGTACTTC. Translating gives CASSLSTDYYEQYF. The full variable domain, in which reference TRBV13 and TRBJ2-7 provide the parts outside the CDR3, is AAGVIQSPRHLIKEKRETATLKCYPIPRHDTVYWYQQGPGQDPQFLISFYEKMQSDKGSIPDRFSAQQFSDYHSELNMSSLELGDSALYFCASSLSTDYYEQYFGPGTRLTVT.

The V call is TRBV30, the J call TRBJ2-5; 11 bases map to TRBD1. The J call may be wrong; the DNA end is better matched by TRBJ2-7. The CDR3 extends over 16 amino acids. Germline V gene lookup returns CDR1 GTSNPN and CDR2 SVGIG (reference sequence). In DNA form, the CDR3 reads TGTGCCTGGAGTGTATCAAAGGGACAGGGGGCCTACGAGCAGTACTTC. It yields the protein CAWSVSKGQGAYEQYF.

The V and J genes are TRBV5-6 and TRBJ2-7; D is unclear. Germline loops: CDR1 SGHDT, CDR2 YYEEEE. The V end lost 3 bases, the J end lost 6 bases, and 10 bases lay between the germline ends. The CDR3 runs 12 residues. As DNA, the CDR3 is TGTGCCAGCAGCTCAATGCCAGGCGAGCAGTACTTC. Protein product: CASSSMPGEQYF.

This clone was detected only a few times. The CDR3 region has the DNA TGCGCCAGCGGCGGGGGGGGTTCACCCCTCCACTTT. Translation gives CASGGGGSPLHF. The genes are TRBV5-1 and TRBJ1-6; a weak D match, TRBD1 (5 bases). Germline loops: CDR1 SGHRS, CDR2 YFSETQ. There are 12 residues in the CDR3. The germline V and J ends were trimmed by 7 bases and 9 bases, with 11 bases remaining between them.

This chain's CDR3 is CASSGRNNEKLFF. Here the CDR3 DNA reads TGCGCCAGCAGCGGACGGAATAATGAAAAACTGTTTTTT. The chain uses TRBV5-1 and TRBJ1-4; D is ambiguous. The CDR3 is 13 residues long. Trimming cost V 4 bases and J 4 bases, with 8 bases left between them. Germline V gene sequence: CDR1 SGHRS, CDR2 YFSETQ.